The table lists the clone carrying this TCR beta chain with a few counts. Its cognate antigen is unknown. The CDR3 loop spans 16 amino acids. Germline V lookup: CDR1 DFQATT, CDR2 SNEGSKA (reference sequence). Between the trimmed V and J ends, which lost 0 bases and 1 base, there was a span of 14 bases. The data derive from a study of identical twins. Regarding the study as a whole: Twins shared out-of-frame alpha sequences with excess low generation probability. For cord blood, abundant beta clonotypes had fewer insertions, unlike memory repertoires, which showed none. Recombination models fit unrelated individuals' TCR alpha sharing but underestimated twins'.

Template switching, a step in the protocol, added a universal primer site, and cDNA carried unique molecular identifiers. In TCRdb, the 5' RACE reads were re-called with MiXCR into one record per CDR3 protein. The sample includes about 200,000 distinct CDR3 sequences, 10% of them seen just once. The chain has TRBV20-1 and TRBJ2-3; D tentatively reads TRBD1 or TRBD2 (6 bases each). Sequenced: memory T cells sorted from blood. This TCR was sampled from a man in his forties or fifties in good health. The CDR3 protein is CSARDDWGAGTDTQYF. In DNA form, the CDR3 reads TGCAGTGCTAGAGATGATTGGGGGGCTGGCACAGATACGCAGTATTTT.